This TCR beta chain appears in the sequencing data of a study of cytomegalovirus exposure and HLA in healthy donors. V lost 2 bases to trimming and J lost 5 bases, with 8 bases between them. Germline CDR1 SSHAT, CDR2 FNYEAQ (reference sequence). The CDR3 spans 13 residues. Both 60 Vbeta primers and 13 Jbeta primers went into the PCR. Only in-frame clones appear in the TCRdb table, and some are missing; sequencing was by immunoSEQ multiplex PCR. The sample carries approximately 180,000 clones, 80% to 85% recorded once. This clone appeared a single time. V usage is TRBV7-7 and J usage is TRBJ2-3; a weak D match, TRBD1 (5 bases). The sequence was obtained from a woman in her thirties or forties in good health and CMV-seronegative. The sequenced sample consisted of PBMCs. The CDR3 here is CASSLIQEDTQYF. The CDR3 coding sequence is TGTGCCAGCAGCTTAATACAGGAAGATACGCAGTATTTT.